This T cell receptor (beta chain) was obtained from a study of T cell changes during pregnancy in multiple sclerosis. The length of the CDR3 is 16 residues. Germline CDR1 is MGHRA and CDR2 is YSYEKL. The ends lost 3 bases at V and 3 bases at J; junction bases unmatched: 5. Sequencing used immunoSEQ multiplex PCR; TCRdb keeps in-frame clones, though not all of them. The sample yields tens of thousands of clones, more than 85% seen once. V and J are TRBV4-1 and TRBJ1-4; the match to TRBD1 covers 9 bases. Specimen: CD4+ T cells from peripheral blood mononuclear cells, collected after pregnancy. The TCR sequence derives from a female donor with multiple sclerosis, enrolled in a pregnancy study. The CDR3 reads CASSQGQGVPNEKLFF. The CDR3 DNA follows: TGCGCCAGCAGCCAGGGACAGGGTGTACCTAATGAAAAACTGTTTTTT.